This T cell receptor beta chain was captured by sequencing in a study of technical replicates of blood from a handful of donors. Assay used: immunoSEQ multiplex PCR; TCRdb lists only in-frame clones, some missing. The table includes about 83,000 clones, 90% to 95% detected once. Specimen: T cells isolated from PBMCs. This TCR came from a human donor in good health.

CDR3 protein: CASSPRGQSNTEAFF. CDR3 in DNA: TGCGCCAGCAGCCCAAGGGGACAGTCTAACACTGAAGCTTTCTTT. This sequence joins TRBV5-1 and TRBJ1-1; 7 bases match TRBD1. Trimming cost V 4 bases and J 2 bases; bases outside gene matches: 8. In germline, CDR1 is SGHRS, CDR2 YFSETQ. This CDR3 contains 15 residues.